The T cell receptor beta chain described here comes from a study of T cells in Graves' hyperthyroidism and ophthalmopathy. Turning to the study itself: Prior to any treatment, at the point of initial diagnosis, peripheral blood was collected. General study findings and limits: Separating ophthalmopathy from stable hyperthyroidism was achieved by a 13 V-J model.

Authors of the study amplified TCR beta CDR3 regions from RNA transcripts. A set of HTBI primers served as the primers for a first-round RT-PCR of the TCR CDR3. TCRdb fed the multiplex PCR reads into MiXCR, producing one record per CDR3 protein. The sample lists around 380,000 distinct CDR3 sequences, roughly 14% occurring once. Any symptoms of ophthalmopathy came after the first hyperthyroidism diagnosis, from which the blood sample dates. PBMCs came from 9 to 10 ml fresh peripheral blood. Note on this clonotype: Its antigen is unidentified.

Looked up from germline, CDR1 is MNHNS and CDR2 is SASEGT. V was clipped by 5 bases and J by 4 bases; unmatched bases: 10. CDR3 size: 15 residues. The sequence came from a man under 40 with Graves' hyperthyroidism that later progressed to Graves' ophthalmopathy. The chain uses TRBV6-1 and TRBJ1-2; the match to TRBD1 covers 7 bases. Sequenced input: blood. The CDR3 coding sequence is TGTGCCAGCAGTTCACAGACAGGGCGCCCCTATGGCTACACCTTC. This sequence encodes CASSSQTGRPYGYTF.